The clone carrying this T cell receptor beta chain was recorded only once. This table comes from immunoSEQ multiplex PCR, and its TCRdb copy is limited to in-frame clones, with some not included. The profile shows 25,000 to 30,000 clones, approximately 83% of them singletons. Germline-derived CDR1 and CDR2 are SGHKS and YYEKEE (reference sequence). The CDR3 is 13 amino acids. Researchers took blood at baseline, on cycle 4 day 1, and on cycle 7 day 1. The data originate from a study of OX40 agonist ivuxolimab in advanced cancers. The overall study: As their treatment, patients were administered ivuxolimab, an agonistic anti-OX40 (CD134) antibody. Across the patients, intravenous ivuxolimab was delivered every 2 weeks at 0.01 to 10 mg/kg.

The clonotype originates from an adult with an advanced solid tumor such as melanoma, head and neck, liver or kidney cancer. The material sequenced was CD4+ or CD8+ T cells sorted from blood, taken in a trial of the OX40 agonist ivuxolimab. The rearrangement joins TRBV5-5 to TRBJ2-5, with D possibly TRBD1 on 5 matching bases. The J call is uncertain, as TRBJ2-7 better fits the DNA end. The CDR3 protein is CASSFTGAYEQYF. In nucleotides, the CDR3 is TGTGCCAGCAGCTTTACAGGAGCCTACGAGCAGTACTTC.